This passage covers 32 T cell receptor beta chains from one sample sequenced in a study of cytomegalovirus exposure and HLA in healthy donors. Researchers ran the PCR with 60 Vbeta and 13 Jbeta primers. The table came from immunoSEQ multiplex PCR; TCRdb's copy has only in-frame clones and leaves some out. The table lists under 150,000 clones, 70% to 80% of them singletons. Material: PBMCs. Receptor source: a human donor in good health.

The rearrangement joins TRBV5-4 to TRBJ2-1; TRBD1 is a possible D gene (5 bases). Germline assignment: CDR1 SGHNT and CDR2 YYREEE (reference sequence). There are 15 residues in the CDR3. V lost 0 bases and J 7 bases, leaving 14 bases between the germline ends. Here the CDR3 reads CASSLDRLLGNEQFF. The CDR3 nucleotides are TGTGCCAGCAGCTTGGACAGGCTACTGGGGAATGAGCAGTTCTTC.

Points on this clone: This CDR3 is also generated by other DNA sequences in the sample. The rearrangement uses TRBV10-3 and TRBJ2-3; 10 bases align to TRBD2. The ends lost 3 bases at V and 4 bases at J; junction bases unmatched: 4. CDR1 and CDR2 (germline): ENHRY, SYGVKD. The CDR3 loop spans 15 amino acids. The CDR3 DNA sequence: TGTGCCATCAGTGACCCTAGCGGGGGAGCAGATACGCAGTATTTT. Its translation is CAISDPSGGADTQYF.

This clone has just a few counts. The chain combines TRBV9 with TRBJ1-5; the D gene is possibly TRBD1 (6 bases). This CDR3 contains 14 residues. The V end was cut by 4 bases, the J end by 3 bases, with 11 bases between. CDR1 is SGDLS, CDR2 YYNGEE, per germline. The CDR3 spells CASSPRDNNQPQHF. The CDR3 nucleotides are TGTGCCAGCAGCCCCCGGGACAACAATCAGCCCCAGCATTTT.

This chain links TRBV6-1 with TRBJ2-6; 7 bases match TRBD1. In germline, CDR1 is MNHNS, CDR2 SASEGT. The CDR3 runs 15 residues. V shed 4 bases, J shed 3 bases, and the junction held 3 bases outside the gene matches. The CDR3 DNA sequence: TGTGCCAGCAGTGGACAGGGTTTTGGGGCCAACGTCCTGACTTTC. Translating gives CASSGQGFGANVLTF.

J is TRBJ1-6 and V is TRBV6-5, with D possibly being TRBD1 (5 bases). Trimming removed 3 bases from V and 9 bases from J, with 18 bases in between. CDR3 size: 16 residues. Germline loops: CDR1 MNHEY, CDR2 SVGAGI. CDR3 sequence reads: CASSYSGKGISSPLHF. The CDR3 region has the DNA TGTGCCAGCAGTTATTCTGGAAAGGGGATAAGTTCACCCCTCCACTTT.

The chain employs TRBV25-1 and TRBJ2-1, with a weak D call TRBD1 (6 bases). The germline V gene encodes CDR1 MGHDK and CDR2 SYGVNS. The CDR3 has 13 residues. Trimming left V 7 bases short and J 8 bases short, with 15 bases between. CDR3 nucleotide sequence: TGTGCCAGCAAGCCTCAGGGGAGAGATGAGCAGTTCTTC. It yields the protein CASKPQGRDEQFF. Full variable domain (rest looked up from reference TRBV25-1 and TRBJ2-1): EADIYQTPRYLVIGTGKKITLECSQTMGHDKMYWYQQDPGMELHLIHYSYGVNSTEKGDLSSESTVSRIRTEHFPLTLESARPSHTSQYLCASKPQGRDEQFFGPGTRLTVL.

This clone was seen once. The chain uses TRBV10-3 and TRBJ1-3, with 9 bases matching TRBD1. V dropped 3 bases and J dropped 4; count of bases not matched to a gene: 7. Germline loops: CDR1 ENHRY, CDR2 SYGVKD. The CDR3 consists of 16 residues. CDR3 bases: TGTGCCATCAGTGACCCGGGACAGGGCGTAGGAAACACCATATATTTT. Translating it yields CAISDPGQGVGNTIYF.

This chain links TRBV11-1 with TRBJ2-1; 10 nucleotides align to TRBD2. The germline CDR1 and CDR2 sequences are SGHAT and FQDESV (reference sequence). This CDR3 spans 16 amino acids. Trimming took 2 bases from V and 4 from J; bases not matched to a gene: 5. The CDR3 sequence is CASSLRAGGLYNEQFF. The CDR3 nucleotides are TGTGCCAGCAGCTTACGAGCGGGAGGGCTTTACAATGAGCAGTTCTTC. The entire variable domain, with the rest obtained from reference TRBV11-1 and TRBJ2-1, is as follows: EAEVAQSPRYKITEKSQAVAFWCDPISGHATLYWYRQILGQGPELLVQFQDESVVDDSQLPKDRFSAERLKGVDSTLKIQPAELGDSAMYLCASSLRAGGLYNEQFFGPGTRLTVL.

On this clone itself: At one end the junction does not follow the germline gene, possibly because of a read error. For the CDR3, the DNA is TGTGCCAGTGGTATACCTCCCCGGGTCACTGAAGCTTTCTTT. It yields the protein CASGIPPRVTEAFF. This chain uses TRBV19 with TRBJ1-1; no reliable D call. This CDR3 comprises 14 residues. Germline CDR1 and CDR2: LNHDA and SQIVND (reference sequence).

This rearrangement joins TRBV28 to TRBJ2-5; TRBD1 is a possible D gene (6 bases). The germline CDR1 and CDR2 sequences are MDHEN and SYDVKM. V was pared by 6 bases and J by 5 bases, with 13 bases between. CDR3 length: 13 amino acids. The CDR3 is CASRTGVVETQYF. As DNA, the CDR3 is TGTGCCAGCAGGACAGGAGTGGTGGAGACCCAGTACTTC.

The J gene is TRBJ2-2, the V gene TRBV2; 9 bases fit TRBD1. CDR3 length equals 15 residues. The germline gives CDR1 SNHLY, CDR2 FYNNEI. V gave up 6 bases and J gave up 6 bases; unmatched junction bases: 8. The CDR3 region is CASSVDRGSSGELFF. CDR3 DNA: TGTGCCAGCAGCGTGGACAGGGGTAGTTCCGGGGAGCTGTTTTTT.

The chain couples TRBV7-9 to TRBJ2-5; 9 bases align to TRBD2. V gave up 1 base and J gave up 1 base; unmatched junction bases: 10. CDR1 and CDR2 from the germline V gene are SEHNR and FQNEAQ (reference sequence). This CDR3 has 18 residues. The CDR3 is CASSLGPAGGIVQETQYF. In DNA, the CDR3 is TGTGCCAGCAGCTTAGGGCCAGCGGGGGGCATAGTCCAAGAGACCCAGTACTTC.

This clone was detected a few times. CDR3 region: CAWSWQGVTEAFF. The CDR3 DNA follows: TGTGCCTGGAGTTGGCAAGGGGTAACTGAAGCTTTCTTT. V is TRBV30 and J is TRBJ1-1; D possibly corresponds to TRBD1 (5 bases). Trimming left V 2 bases short and J 5 bases short, with 12 bases between. The CDR3 length is 13 residues. Germline values: CDR1 GTSNPN, CDR2 SVGIG (reference sequence).

The J gene is TRBJ2-2, the V gene TRBV2, with a possible D match to TRBD2 (6 bases). Trimming removed 8 bases at V and 0 bases at J, with 13 bases between. Germline loops: CDR1 SNHLY, CDR2 FYNNEI. This CDR3 contains 15 residues. CDR3 coding DNA: TGTGCCAGCCGGAGGGGCGGGGCGAACACCGGGGAGCTGTTTTTT. Protein sequence: CASRRGGANTGELFF. The full variable domain, with the rest looked up from reference TRBV2 and TRBJ2-2, is EPEVTQTPSHQVTQMGQEVILRCVPISNHLYFYWYRQILGQKVEFLVSFYNNEISEKSEIFDDQFSVERPDGSNFTLKIRSTKLEDSAMYFCASRRGGANTGELFFGEGSRLTVL.

The chain recombines TRBV7-2 with TRBJ1-1; D call uncertain. The CDR3 sequence is 13 residues long. Germline CDR1 is SGHTA and CDR2 is FQGNSA. Trimming removed 0 bases from V and 3 bases from J, with 5 bases in between. CDR3 bases: TGTGCCAGCAGCTTAGCCCCAGACACTGAAGCTTTCTTT. As protein: CASSLAPDTEAFF.

The CDR3 region is CASSLRRTSGGTDTQYF. The CDR3 nucleotides are TGTGCCAGCAGCCTACGTCGGACTAGCGGAGGCACAGATACGCAGTATTTT. The V and J genes are TRBV7-2 and TRBJ2-3, with 10 positions matching TRBD2. V dropped 5 bases and J dropped 1; count of bases not matched to a gene: 9. The CDR3 is 17 residues long. Germline values: CDR1 SGHTA, CDR2 FQGNSA.

This clone showed up just a few times. The V call is TRBV4-1, the J call TRBJ1-5; the match to TRBD1 covers 7 bases. The germline CDR1 and CDR2 sequences are MGHRA and YSYEKL. The CDR3 consists of 17 residues. The V segment lost 0 bases and the J segment 0 bases; nucleotides outside the gene matches: 5. The CDR3 protein is CASSQDAGQNSNQPQHF. CDR3 sequence (DNA): TGCGCCAGCAGCCAAGATGCGGGACAGAATAGCAATCAGCCCCAGCATTTT.

The gene calls are TRBV7-2 and TRBJ2-3; 11 positions match TRBD2. Germline loops: CDR1 SGHTA, CDR2 FQGNSA. Unmatched junction bases numbered 5, after V lost 0 bases and J lost 0 bases. This CDR3 is built from 18 residues. The CDR3 protein is CASSLALTSGTSTDTQYF. CDR3 DNA: TGTGCCAGCAGCTTAGCGCTGACTAGCGGGACTAGCACAGATACGCAGTATTTT.

In its sample, this clone was seen a few times. The gene calls are TRBV6-5 and TRBJ1-1, with no clear D. The CDR3 runs 14 residues. Trimming removed 4 bases from V and 1 base from J, with 10 bases in between. The V gene's germline CDR1 is MNHEY and CDR2 SVGAGI. The CDR3 sequence is CASSSAGGNTEAFF. CDR3 bases: TGTGCCAGCAGTTCGGCGGGCGGGAACACTGAAGCTTTCTTT.

The chain carries TRBV19 and TRBJ1-2; D is ambiguous. The CDR3 is 12 amino acids. Germline CDR1 is LNHDA and CDR2 is SQIVND (reference sequence). V lost 2 bases and J 8 bases, leaving 9 bases between the germline ends. The CDR3 spells CASSISGYGYTF. DNA of the CDR3: TGTGCCAGTAGTATATCGGGATACGGCTACACCTTC.

The J gene is TRBJ2-1, the V gene TRBV7-9; no clear D gene. Trimming cost V 5 bases and J 5 bases, with 4 bases left between them. Looked up from germline, CDR1 is SEHNR and CDR2 is FQNEAQ (reference sequence). The CDR3 is 11 amino acids. The chain's CDR3 is CASSPDNEQFF. Here the CDR3 DNA reads TGTGCCAGCAGCCCAGACAATGAGCAGTTCTTC.

The J gene is TRBJ2-2, the V gene TRBV11-2; 7 nucleotides agree with TRBD2. In germline, CDR1 is SGHAT, CDR2 FQNNGV. V was pared by 4 bases and J by 7 bases, with 18 bases of the junction left unmatched. This CDR3 spans 18 amino acids. CDR3 nucleotide sequence: TGTGCCAGCAGCTCAGTGAGGGGTCGGCGGGAGCACCTCGGGGAGCTGTTTTTT. Its translation: CASSSVRGRREHLGELFF.

CDR3 loop: CAIGQGLNQPQHF. CDR3 nucleotides: TGTGCCATCGGACAGGGCCTTAATCAGCCCCAGCATTTT. V usage is TRBV30 and J usage is TRBJ1-5, with TRBD1 identical over 8 bases. Germline CDR1 and CDR2: GTSNPN and SVGIG (reference sequence). Trimming removed 8 bases from V and 4 bases from J; junction bases left unmatched: 7. This CDR3 has 13 amino acids.

This chain uses TRBV19 with TRBJ1-2; TRBD1 aligns across 9 bases. The CDR3 totals 14 residues. Germline V gene data show CDR1 as LNHDA and CDR2 as SQIVND (reference sequence). Trimming took 8 bases from V and 4 from J; bases not matched to a gene: 8. The CDR3 reads CASEGQGRLYGYTF. The CDR3 DNA sequence: TGTGCCAGTGAAGGACAGGGGCGCCTCTATGGCTACACCTTC.

The chain joins TRBV2 to TRBJ1-4, with 10 nucleotides matching TRBD1. Germline loops: CDR1 SNHLY, CDR2 FYNNEI. The CDR3 spans 14 residues. V gave up 6 bases and J gave up 5 bases; unmatched junction bases: 3. The CDR3 DNA is TGTGCCAGCAGCCGGGACAGGGGAAATGAAAAACTGTTTTTT. Residues: CASSRDRGNEKLFF.

The chain has TRBV6-5 and TRBJ1-1, with TRBD1 matching 7 bases. CDR3 length: 14 amino acids. CDR1 and CDR2 (germline): MNHEY, SVGAGI. Trimming cost V 5 bases and J 3 bases; bases outside gene matches: 6. The CDR3 loop reads CASSDRDRYTEAFF. The CDR3 DNA reads TGTGCCAGCAGTGACCGGGACAGATACACTGAAGCTTTCTTT.

This clone was observed a handful of times. The chain uses TRBV7-3 and TRBJ1-1; D is unclear. Trimming shortened V by 5 bases and J by 1 base, and 8 bases separated the two germline ends. The CDR3 contains 13 residues. Germline CDR1 SGHTA, CDR2 FQGTGA. Written as DNA, the CDR3 is TGTGCCAGCAGCCCCACGGGGAACACTGAAGCTTTCTTT. Its protein product is CASSPTGNTEAFF.

The chain employs TRBV7-9 and TRBJ1-4; D not resolved. The ends were cut back, 5 bases at V and 4 bases at J, with 14 bases in the middle. The CDR3 runs to 15 residues. The germline CDR1 and CDR2 sequences are SEHNR and FQNEAQ (reference sequence). The CDR3 is CASSPRLSGNEKLFF. CDR3 coding DNA: TGTGCCAGCAGCCCCCGACTTTCCGGTAATGAAAAACTGTTTTTT.

A few counts support this clone. This chain links TRBV18 with TRBJ2-7; 9 bases align to TRBD2. CDR3 length equals 15 residues. V shed 3 bases, J shed 7 bases, and the junction held 10 bases outside the gene matches. Germline loops: CDR1 KGHSH, CDR2 LQKENI. CDR3 sequence reads: CASSPWRGGTEEQYF. DNA for the CDR3: TGTGCCAGCTCACCTTGGCGGGGGGGGACGGAAGAGCAGTACTTC.

The chain is built from TRBV2 and TRBJ2-3; TRBD2 is a possible D gene (5 bases). V gave up 8 bases and J gave up 0 bases, with 12 bases separating them. From germline, CDR1 is SNHLY and CDR2 FYNNEI. CDR3 length equals 14 residues. CDR3 in amino acids: CASRAVPSTDTQYF. The CDR3 bases are TGTGCCAGCCGAGCGGTACCTAGCACAGATACGCAGTATTTT.

This chain joins TRBV14 and TRBJ2-3, with 7 bases aligning to TRBD2. V gave up 4 bases and J gave up 2 bases; unmatched junction bases: 6. CDR1 and CDR2 from the germline V gene are SGHDN and FVKESK. The CDR3 totals 15 residues. The CDR3 nucleotides read TGTGCCAGCAGCCGGGACTACCCTAACACAGATACGCAGTATTTT. As protein: CASSRDYPNTDTQYF.

This rearrangement joins TRBV7-2 to TRBJ2-1, with TRBD2 as a possible D gene (5 bases). The germline CDR1 and CDR2 sequences are SGHTA and FQGNSA. V was cut by 5 bases and J by 7 bases, with 15 bases left in between. The CDR3 length is 14 residues. The DNA for the CDR3 is TGTGCCAGCAGCCTAAGTTACAGAGGGAATGAGCAGTTCTTC. Protein: CASSLSYRGNEQFF.